This entry is about one T cell receptor (beta chain). Its antigen is not identified. UMIs incorporating a 6-nucleotide sample barcode were appended by means of template switching. TCRdb reprocessed the 5' RACE reads and stores each CDR3 protein as one record, lacking DNA. This listing includes more than 300,000 distinct CDR3 sequences. The entry originates in a study of monozygotic twins with inflammatory bowel disease. Overall study results and limits: Separate T cell subtypes could not be resolved from one another.

CDR1 SGHVS and CDR2 FNYEAQ come from the germline V gene. CDR3 length equals 16 residues. The clonotype originates from a human donor with ulcerative colitis or Crohn's disease, or a healthy co-twin of an affected twin (not recorded which). Specimen: blood. This chain links TRBV7-6 with TRBJ1-2; TCRdb names TRBD1, which stays unverified in the absence of DNA. CDR3 sequence reads: CASSLGASADNYGYTF.